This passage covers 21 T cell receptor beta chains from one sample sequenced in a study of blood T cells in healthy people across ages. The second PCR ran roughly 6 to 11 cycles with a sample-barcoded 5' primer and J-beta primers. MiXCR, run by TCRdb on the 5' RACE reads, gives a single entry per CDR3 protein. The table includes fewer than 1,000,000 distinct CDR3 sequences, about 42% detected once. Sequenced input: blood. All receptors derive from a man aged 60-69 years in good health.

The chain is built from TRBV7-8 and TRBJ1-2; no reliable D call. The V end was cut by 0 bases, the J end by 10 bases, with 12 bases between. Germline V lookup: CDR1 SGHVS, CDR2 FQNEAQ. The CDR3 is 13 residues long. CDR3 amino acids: CASSLAINGDYTF. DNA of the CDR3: TGTGCCAGCAGCTTAGCGATTAATGGGGACTACACCTTC.

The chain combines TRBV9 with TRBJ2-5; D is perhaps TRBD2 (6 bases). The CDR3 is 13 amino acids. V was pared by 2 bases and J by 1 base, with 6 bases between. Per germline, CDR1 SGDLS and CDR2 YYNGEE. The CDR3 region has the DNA TGTGCCAGCAGCGTGACTAGCCAAGAGACCCAGTACTTC. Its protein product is CASSVTSQETQYF.

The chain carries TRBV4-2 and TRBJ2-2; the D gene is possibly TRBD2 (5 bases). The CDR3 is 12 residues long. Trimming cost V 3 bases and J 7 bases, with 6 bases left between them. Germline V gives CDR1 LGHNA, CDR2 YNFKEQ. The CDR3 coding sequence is TGTGCCAGCAGCCAGGAGGACGGGGAGCTGTTTTTT. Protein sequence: CASSQEDGELFF.

This chain's CDR3 is CASSPTSGAYEQYF. CDR3 DNA: TGTGCCAGCTCACCGACTAGCGGGGCCTACGAGCAGTACTTC. The rearrangement joins TRBV18 to TRBJ2-7, with 11 bases aligning to TRBD2. Trimming cost V 3 bases and J 2 bases; bases outside gene matches: 0. The CDR3 loop spans 14 amino acids. CDR1 is KGHSH, CDR2 LQKENI, per germline.

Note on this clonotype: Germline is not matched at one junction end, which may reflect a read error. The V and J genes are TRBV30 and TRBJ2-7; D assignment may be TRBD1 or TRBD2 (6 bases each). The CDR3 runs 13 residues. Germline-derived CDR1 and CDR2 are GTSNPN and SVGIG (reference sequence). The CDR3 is CAWAPGASDEQYF. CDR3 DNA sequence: TGTGCCTGGGCACCGGGGGCCTCCGACGAGCAGTACTTC.

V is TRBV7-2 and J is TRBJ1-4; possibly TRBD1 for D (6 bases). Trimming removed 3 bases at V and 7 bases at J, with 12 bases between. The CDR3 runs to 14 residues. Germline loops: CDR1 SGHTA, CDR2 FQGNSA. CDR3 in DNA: TGTGCCAGCAGCTTCAGGGGAGGGGGTGAAAAACTGTTTTTT. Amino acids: CASSFRGGGEKLFF.

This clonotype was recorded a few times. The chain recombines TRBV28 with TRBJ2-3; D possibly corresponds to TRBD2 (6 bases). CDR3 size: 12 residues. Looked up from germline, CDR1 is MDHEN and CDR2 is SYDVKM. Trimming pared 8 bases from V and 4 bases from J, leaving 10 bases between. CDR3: CASWGEADTQYF. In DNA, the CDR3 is TGTGCCAGCTGGGGGGAAGCAGATACGCAGTATTTT.

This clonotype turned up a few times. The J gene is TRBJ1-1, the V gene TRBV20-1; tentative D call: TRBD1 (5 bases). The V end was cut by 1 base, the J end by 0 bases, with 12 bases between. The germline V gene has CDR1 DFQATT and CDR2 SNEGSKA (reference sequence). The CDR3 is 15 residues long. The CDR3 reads CSARVRRGLNTEAFF. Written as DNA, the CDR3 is TGCAGTGCTAGAGTTCGAAGGGGATTGAACACTGAAGCTTTCTTT.

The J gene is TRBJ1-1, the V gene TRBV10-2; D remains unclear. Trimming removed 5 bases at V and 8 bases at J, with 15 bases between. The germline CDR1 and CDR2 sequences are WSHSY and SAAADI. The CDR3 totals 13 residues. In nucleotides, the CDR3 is TGCGCCAGCAGTCCCGGGTCCAAACCGGAAGCTTTCTTT. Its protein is CASSPGSKPEAFF.

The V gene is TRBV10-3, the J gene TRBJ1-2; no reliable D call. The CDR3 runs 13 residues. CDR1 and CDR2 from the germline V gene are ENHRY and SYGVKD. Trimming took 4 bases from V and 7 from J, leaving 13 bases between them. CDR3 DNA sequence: TGTGCCATCAGTGGGGTGGGTTCGACTGGCTACACCTTC. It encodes CAISGVGSTGYTF.

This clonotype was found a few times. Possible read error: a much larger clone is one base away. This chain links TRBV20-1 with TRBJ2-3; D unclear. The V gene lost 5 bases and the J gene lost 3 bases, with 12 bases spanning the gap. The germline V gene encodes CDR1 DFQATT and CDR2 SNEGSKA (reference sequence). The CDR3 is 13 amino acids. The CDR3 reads CSAGAANTDTQYF. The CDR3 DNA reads TGCAGTGCTGGTGCAGCGAATACAGATACGCAGTATTTT.

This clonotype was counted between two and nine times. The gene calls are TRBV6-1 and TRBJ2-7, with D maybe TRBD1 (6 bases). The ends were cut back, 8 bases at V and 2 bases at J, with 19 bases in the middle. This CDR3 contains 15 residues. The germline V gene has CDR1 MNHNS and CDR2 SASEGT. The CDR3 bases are TGTGCCAGCGTCCTCAAAGGACAGCCCACCTACGAGCAGTACTTC. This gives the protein CASVLKGQPTYEQYF.

DNA of the CDR3: TGCGCCAGCGGCCTGGGGGATACGCAGTATTTT. Its protein is CASGLGDTQYF. The V call is TRBV5-1, the J call TRBJ2-3, with unresolved D. This CDR3 has 11 amino acids. Germline-derived CDR1 and CDR2 are SGHRS and YFSETQ. Trimming took 7 bases from V and 6 from J, leaving 9 bases between them. Together with reference TRBV5-1 and TRBJ2-3, the CDR3 gives the full variable domain: KAGVTQTPRYLIKTRGQQVTLSCSPISGHRSVSWYQQTPGQGLQFLFEYFSETQRNKGNFPGRFSGRQFSNSRSEMNVSTLELGDSALYLCASGLGDTQYFGPGTRLTVL.

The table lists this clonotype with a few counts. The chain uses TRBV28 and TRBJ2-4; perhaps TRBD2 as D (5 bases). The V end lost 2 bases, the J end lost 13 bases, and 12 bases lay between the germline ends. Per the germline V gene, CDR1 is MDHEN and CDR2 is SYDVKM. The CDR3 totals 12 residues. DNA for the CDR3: TGTGCCAGCAGTTTAACCCGGGATGAGCAGTACTTC. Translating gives CASSLTRDEQYF. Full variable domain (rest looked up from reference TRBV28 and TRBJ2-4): DVKVTQSSRYLVKRTGEKVFLECVQDMDHENMFWYRQDPGLGLRLIYFSYDVKMKEKGDIPEGYSVSREKKERFSLILESASTNQTSMYLCASSLTRDEQYFGAGTRLSVL.

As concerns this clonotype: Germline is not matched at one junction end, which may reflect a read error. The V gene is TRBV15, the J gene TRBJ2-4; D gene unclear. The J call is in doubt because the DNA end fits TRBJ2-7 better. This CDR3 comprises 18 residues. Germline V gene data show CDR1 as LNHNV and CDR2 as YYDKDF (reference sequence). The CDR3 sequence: CVTSRDDFGGGYGYEQYF. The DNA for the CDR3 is TGTGTCACCAGCAGAGACGACTTCGGCGGCGGATATGGTTACGAGCAGTACTTC.

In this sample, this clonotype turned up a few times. The chain's CDR3 is CASSQEWRGGIIVSYEQYF. The CDR3 DNA follows: TGCGCCAGCAGCCAAGAGTGGCGGGGGGGCATAATTGTTTCTTACGAGCAGTACTTC. The chain joins TRBV4-3 to TRBJ2-7; 9 bases map to TRBD2. Per germline, CDR1 LGHNA and CDR2 YSLEER. With V trimmed by 0 bases and J by 4 bases, 16 bases remained unmatched. The CDR3 runs to 19 residues.

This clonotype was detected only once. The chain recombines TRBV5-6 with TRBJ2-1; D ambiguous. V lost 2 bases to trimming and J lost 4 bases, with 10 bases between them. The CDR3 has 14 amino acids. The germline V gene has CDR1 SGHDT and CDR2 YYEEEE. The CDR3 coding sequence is TGTGCCAGCAGCTTCGATTTTACTTACAATGAGCAGTTCTTC. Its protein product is CASSFDFTYNEQFF. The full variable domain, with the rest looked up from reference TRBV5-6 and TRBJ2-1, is DAGVTQSPTHLIKTRGQQVTLRCSPKSGHDTVSWYQQALGQGPQFIFQYYEEEERQRGNFPDRFSGHQFPNYSSELNVNALLLGDSALYLCASSFDFTYNEQFFGPGTRLTVL.

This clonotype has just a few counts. The CDR3 DNA sequence: TGTGCCAGCAGCTTCTACAGGGAAAGCTACGAGCAGTACTTC. This translates into CASSFYRESYEQYF. The chain is built from TRBV7-2 and TRBJ2-7, with D maybe TRBD1 (6 bases). The germline V and J ends were trimmed by 3 bases and 3 bases, with 12 bases remaining between them. This CDR3 spans 14 amino acids. The germline CDR1 and CDR2 sequences are SGHTA and FQGNSA.

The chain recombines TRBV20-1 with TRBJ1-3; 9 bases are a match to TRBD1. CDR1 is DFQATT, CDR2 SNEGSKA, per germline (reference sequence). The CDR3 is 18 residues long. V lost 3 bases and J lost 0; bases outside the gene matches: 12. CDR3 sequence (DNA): TGCAGTGCTAGCGCCTTTCCGGGACAGGGAAGCTCTGGAAACACCATATATTTT. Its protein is CSASAFPGQGSSGNTIYF.

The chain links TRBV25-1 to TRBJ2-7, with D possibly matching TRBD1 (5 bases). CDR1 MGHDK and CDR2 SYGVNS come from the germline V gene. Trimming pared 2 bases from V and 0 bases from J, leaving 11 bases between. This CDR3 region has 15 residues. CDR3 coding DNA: TGTGCCAGCAGTGAACCAGGGCGGAGCTCCTACGAGCAGTACTTC. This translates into CASSEPGRSSYEQYF.

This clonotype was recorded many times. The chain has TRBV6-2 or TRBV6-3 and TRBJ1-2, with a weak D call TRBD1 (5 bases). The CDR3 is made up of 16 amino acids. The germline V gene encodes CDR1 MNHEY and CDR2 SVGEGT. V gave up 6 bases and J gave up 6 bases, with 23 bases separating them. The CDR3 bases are TGTGCCAGCAGACAAAGCGGGGGGGTACAAGTGGATGGCTACACCTTC. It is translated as CASRQSGGVQVDGYTF.